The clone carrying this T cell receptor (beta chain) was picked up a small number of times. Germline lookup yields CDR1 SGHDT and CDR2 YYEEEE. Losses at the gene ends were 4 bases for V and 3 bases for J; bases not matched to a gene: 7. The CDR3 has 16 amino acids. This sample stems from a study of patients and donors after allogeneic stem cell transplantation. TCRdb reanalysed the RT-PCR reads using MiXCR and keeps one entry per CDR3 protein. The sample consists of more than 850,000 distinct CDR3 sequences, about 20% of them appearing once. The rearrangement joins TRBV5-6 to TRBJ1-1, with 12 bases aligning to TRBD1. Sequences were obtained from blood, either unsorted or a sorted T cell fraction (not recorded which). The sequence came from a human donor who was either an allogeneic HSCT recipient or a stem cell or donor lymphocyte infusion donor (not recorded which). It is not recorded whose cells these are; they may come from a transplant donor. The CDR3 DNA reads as TGTGCCAGCAGCCTGGGACAGGGGGCTGGATACACTGAAGCTTTCTTT. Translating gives CASSLGQGAGYTEAFF.